Described below is a single T cell receptor (beta chain) sequence and its context. Its antigen is as yet unknown. A single record per CDR3 protein comes from TCRdb applying MiXCR to the 5' RACE reads. The sample consists of 130,000 to 150,000 distinct CDR3 sequences, 3.5% of them appearing once. These data come from a study of identical twins. Study-wide results and caveats: Clonotypes of the beta chain that were abundant in cord blood carried fewer insertions (memory repertoires showed none). Invariant T cells like MAIT and iNKT could partly confound the zero-insertion analyses. Where out-of-frame alpha sequences were twin-shared, they showed excess low generation probability. Excess sharing between twins was weaker in beta out-of-frame sequences.

The CDR3 length is 13 residues. Germline CDR1 is MNHNS and CDR2 is SASEGT. With 4 bases removed from V and 3 bases from J, the gap between germline ends came to 7 bases. The sequenced sample consisted of memory T cells sorted from blood. The clonotype originates from a man between 18 and 29 years old in good health. This rearrangement joins TRBV6-1 to TRBJ1-5; D may be TRBD1 (5 bases). The CDR3 coding sequence is TGTGCCAGCAGTGTACAGGACAATCAGCCCCAGCATTTT. It codes for CASSVQDNQPQHF.